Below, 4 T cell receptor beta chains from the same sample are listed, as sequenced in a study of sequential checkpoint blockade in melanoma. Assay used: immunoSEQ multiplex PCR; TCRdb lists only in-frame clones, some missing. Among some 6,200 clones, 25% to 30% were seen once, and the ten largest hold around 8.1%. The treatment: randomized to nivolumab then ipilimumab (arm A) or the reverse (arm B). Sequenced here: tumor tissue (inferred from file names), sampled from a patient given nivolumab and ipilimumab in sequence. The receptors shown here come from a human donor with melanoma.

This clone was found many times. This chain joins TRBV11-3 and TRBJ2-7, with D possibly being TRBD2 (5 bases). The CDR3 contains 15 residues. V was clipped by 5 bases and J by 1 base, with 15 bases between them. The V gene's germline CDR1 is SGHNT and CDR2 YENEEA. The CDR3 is CASSPYGENSYEQYF. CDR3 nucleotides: TGTGCCAGCAGCCCCTATGGGGAGAATTCCTACGAGCAGTACTTC.

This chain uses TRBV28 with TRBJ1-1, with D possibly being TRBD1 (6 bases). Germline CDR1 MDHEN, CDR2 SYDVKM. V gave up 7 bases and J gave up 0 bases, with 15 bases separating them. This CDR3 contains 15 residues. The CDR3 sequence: CASTRAGALNTEAFF. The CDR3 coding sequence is TGTGCCAGCACTAGAGCAGGGGCCCTGAACACTGAAGCTTTCTTT.

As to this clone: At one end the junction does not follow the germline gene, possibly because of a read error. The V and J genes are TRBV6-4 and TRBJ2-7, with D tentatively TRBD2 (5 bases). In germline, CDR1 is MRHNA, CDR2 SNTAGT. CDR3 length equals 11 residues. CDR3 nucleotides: TGTGCCATCAGTCGGGACTACGAGCAGTACTTC. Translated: CAISRDYEQYF.

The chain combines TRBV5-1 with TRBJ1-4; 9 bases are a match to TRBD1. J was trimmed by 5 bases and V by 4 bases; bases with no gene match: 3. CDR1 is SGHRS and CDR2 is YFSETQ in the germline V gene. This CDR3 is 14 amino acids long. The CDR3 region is CASSGGTGNEKLFF. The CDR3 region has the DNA TGCGCCAGCAGCGGGGGGACAGGGAATGAAAAACTGTTTTTT.